These 18 T cell receptor beta chains originate from one sample sequenced in a study of cytomegalovirus exposure and HLA in healthy donors. The PCR was carried out with 60 Vbeta primers and 13 Jbeta primers. The assay was immunoSEQ multiplex PCR, and TCRdb's table has in-frame clones only and misses some. Found here are 150,000 to 200,000 clones, under 85% of them singletons; the top ten hold roughly 5.2%. Source material: PBMCs. The receptors derive from a man between 18 and 35 years old in good health and CMV-seronegative.

V and J are TRBV4-1 and TRBJ2-6; D gene unclear. This CDR3 is built from 15 residues. The germline V gene has CDR1 MGHRA and CDR2 YSYEKL. V shed 6 bases and J shed 4 bases, with 13 bases lying between them. CDR3 DNA sequence: TGCGCCAGCAGGCCGCCGGGTCTCGGGGCCAACGTCCTGACTTTC. Translating gives CASRPPGLGANVLTF.

This clone was observed a single time. This chain links TRBV6-5 with TRBJ2-2; D perhaps matches TRBD1 (6 bases). The CDR3 covers 16 residues. Per germline, CDR1 MNHEY and CDR2 SVGAGI. V lost 0 bases, J lost 4 bases, and 12 bases lay in between. The CDR3 DNA reads as TGTGCCAGCAGTTACTCGGACAGTCTGCCCACCGGGGAGCTGTTTTTT. The encoded protein is CASSYSDSLPTGELFF.

There are a few counts of this clone. This sequence joins TRBV6-1 and TRBJ1-3; D ambiguous. Trimming stripped 10 bases from V and 9 bases from J, with 10 bases between. The CDR3 runs 10 residues. Per germline, CDR1 MNHNS and CDR2 SASEGT. The CDR3 nucleotides read TGTGCCACGTTCTGGGCCACCATATATTTT. Its protein is CATFWATIYF.

J is TRBJ2-5 and V is TRBV28; a weak D match, TRBD2 (6 bases). In germline, CDR1 is MDHEN, CDR2 SYDVKM. The CDR3 is made up of 13 amino acids. With 2 bases removed from V and 5 bases from J, the gap between germline ends came to 9 bases. The CDR3 spells CASSLASAETQYF. The DNA of the CDR3 is TGTGCCAGCAGTTTAGCTAGCGCTGAGACCCAGTACTTC. Looking up the rest from reference TRBV28 and TRBJ2-5 gives the full variable domain: DVKVTQSSRYLVKRTGEKVFLECVQDMDHENMFWYRQDPGLGLRLIYFSYDVKMKEKGDIPEGYSVSREKKERFSLILESASTNQTSMYLCASSLASAETQYFGPGTRLLVL.

V and J are TRBV5-1 and TRBJ2-3; 7 nucleotides align to TRBD1. With 2 bases clipped from V and 6 bases from J, the junction kept 9 bases outside the gene matches. The CDR3 is 15 residues long. Per the germline V gene, CDR1 is SGHRS and CDR2 is YFSETQ. The CDR3 DNA is TGCGCCAGCAGCTTCGAGGGGGCGAGGTCGGATACGCAGTATTTT. Its translation: CASSFEGARSDTQYF.

The V and J genes are TRBV5-4 and TRBJ1-6, with 8 positions matching TRBD1. The germline V gene has CDR1 SGHNT and CDR2 YYREEE (reference sequence). Germline trimming cut 3 bases from V and 9 bases from J; bases unmatched to any gene: 8. This CDR3 contains 15 residues. The CDR3 loop is CASSSRTGTVSPLHF. The CDR3 DNA reads as TGTGCCAGCAGCTCAAGGACAGGGACCGTTTCACCCCTCCACTTT.

The chain recombines TRBV6-6 with TRBJ1-2, with 9 bases matching TRBD1. Germline V CDR1 and CDR2: MNHNY, SVGAGI (reference sequence). With 2 bases clipped from V and 5 bases from J, the junction kept 9 bases outside the gene matches. The CDR3 has 16 amino acids. The CDR3 region has the DNA TGTGCCAGCAGTTACCGGGGTGGACAGGGGTTTTATGGCTACACCTTC. It yields the protein CASSYRGGQGFYGYTF.

The chain recombines TRBV9 with TRBJ2-7; 8 bases are shared with TRBD1. V dropped 4 bases and J dropped 4; count of bases not matched to a gene: 7. The CDR3 has 14 amino acids. The V gene's germline CDR1 is SGDLS and CDR2 YYNGEE. This CDR3 reads CASSYRDRSYEQYF. DNA for the CDR3: TGTGCCAGCAGCTACCGGGACAGGTCTTACGAGCAGTACTTC.

The V and J genes are TRBV7-9 and TRBJ2-2; 7 bases fit TRBD2. Losses at the gene ends were 5 bases for V and 4 bases for J; bases not matched to a gene: 16. Germline-derived CDR1 and CDR2 are SEHNR and FQNEAQ (reference sequence). The CDR3 contains 18 residues. For the CDR3, the DNA is TGTGCCAGCAGCAGGAGGGGAGGGAACCCACAACTCACCGGGGAGCTGTTTTTT. It translates to CASSRRGGNPQLTGELFF.

This sequence joins TRBV15 and TRBJ2-3, with 7 bases lining up with TRBD2. This CDR3 is 17 amino acids long. Germline V gene sequence: CDR1 LNHNV, CDR2 YYDKDF (reference sequence). J lost 6 bases, V lost 1 base, and 13 bases had no gene match. The CDR3 coding sequence is TGTGCCACCAGCAGAGGGAATAGCGGGTCGTCCCGTGATACGCAGTATTTT. It specifies CATSRGNSGSSRDTQYF.

The chain uses TRBV7-8 and TRBJ1-2; D gene unclear. The CDR3 is 12 residues long. Germline CDR1 reads SGHVS; CDR2 reads FQNEAQ. Trimming removed 0 bases at V and 8 bases at J, with 7 bases between. The chain's CDR3 is CASSLALGGYTF. The CDR3 DNA follows: TGTGCCAGCAGCTTAGCGCTCGGGGGCTACACCTTC.

The V call is TRBV9, the J call TRBJ2-1; 8 positions agree with TRBD2. This CDR3 is built from 16 residues. Germline V lookup: CDR1 SGDLS, CDR2 YYNGEE. V dropped 0 bases and J dropped 2; count of bases not matched to a gene: 4. The CDR3 DNA follows: TGTGCCAGCAGCGTAGAGGCGGGGGGACCCTACAATGAGCAGTTCTTC. This encodes CASSVEAGGPYNEQFF.

The chain joins TRBV6-5 to TRBJ2-5; 7 bases fit TRBD1. The length of the CDR3 is 13 residues. CDR1 and CDR2 (germline): MNHEY, SVGAGI. V lost 7 bases to trimming and J lost 1 base; unmatched junction nucleotides: 3. The DNA for the CDR3 is TGTGCCAGCAAGGGGGCAGGCCAAGAGACCCAGTACTTC. Protein sequence: CASKGAGQETQYF.

This chain uses TRBV28 with TRBJ1-2, with 9 bases fitting TRBD1. CDR1 and CDR2 from the germline V gene are MDHEN and SYDVKM. After removal of 11 bases from V and 5 bases from J, the junction contained 6 bases not matched to a gene. The length of the CDR3 is 12 residues. DNA of the CDR3: TGTGCCGTATTACAGGGGGCTTATGGCTACACCTTC. It encodes CAVLQGAYGYTF.

The V gene is TRBV7-6, the J gene TRBJ1-4; D ambiguous. Deletions cut 5 bases from V and 7 bases from J, with 11 bases between. Germline values: CDR1 SGHVS, CDR2 FNYEAQ. This CDR3 spans 13 amino acids. The CDR3 loop is CASSPRSSEKLFF. CDR3 DNA sequence: TGTGCCAGCAGCCCTCGGTCCTCTGAAAAACTGTTTTTT. Drawing the rest from reference TRBV7-6 and TRBJ1-4, the complete variable domain is GAGVSQSPRYKVTKRGQDVALRCDPISGHVSLYWYRQALGQGPEFLTYFNYEAQQDKSGLPNDRFSAERPEGSISTLTIQRTEQRDSAMYRCASSPRSSEKLFFGSGTQLSVL.

The gene calls are TRBV5-1 and TRBJ2-2; weak D call: TRBD1 (5 bases). V dropped 6 bases and J dropped 3 bases, with 12 bases sitting between them. The CDR3 covers 14 residues. From germline, CDR1 is SGHRS and CDR2 YFSETQ. CDR3 region: CASTGAGHTGELFF. DNA of the CDR3: TGCGCCAGCACTGGGGCCGGGCACACCGGGGAGCTGTTTTTT.

Details on this clone: The junction departs from the called germline gene at one end, perhaps through a read error. This chain links TRBV7-7 with TRBJ2-1, with D possibly being TRBD1 (5 bases). This CDR3 contains 14 residues. Germline-derived CDR1 and CDR2 are SSHAT and FNYEAQ (reference sequence). CDR3: CASSLALDNNEQFF. The CDR3 region has the DNA TGTGCTAGCAGCTTAGCTTTGGACAACAATGAGCAGTTCTTC.

This rearrangement joins TRBV7-9 to TRBJ1-1; D is perhaps TRBD1 (5 bases). Trimming left V 8 bases short and J 3 bases short, with 16 bases between. Germline V gene data show CDR1 as SEHNR and CDR2 as FQNEAQ (reference sequence). CDR3 length: 14 amino acids. The CDR3 bases are TGTGCCAGCGTTGGAAACAGGAATTACACTGAAGCTTTCTTT. It is translated as CASVGNRNYTEAFF.